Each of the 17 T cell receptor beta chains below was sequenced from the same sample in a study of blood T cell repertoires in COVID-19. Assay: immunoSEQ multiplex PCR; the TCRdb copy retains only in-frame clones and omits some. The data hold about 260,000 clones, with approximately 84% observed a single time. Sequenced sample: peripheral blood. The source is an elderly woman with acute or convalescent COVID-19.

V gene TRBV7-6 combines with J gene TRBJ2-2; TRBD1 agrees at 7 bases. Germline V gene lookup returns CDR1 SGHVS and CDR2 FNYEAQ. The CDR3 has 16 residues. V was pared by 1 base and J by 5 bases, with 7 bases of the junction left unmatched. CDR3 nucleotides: TGTGCCAGCAGCTTAGAACAGGGGCTGAGAACCGGGGAGCTGTTTTTT. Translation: CASSLEQGLRTGELFF.

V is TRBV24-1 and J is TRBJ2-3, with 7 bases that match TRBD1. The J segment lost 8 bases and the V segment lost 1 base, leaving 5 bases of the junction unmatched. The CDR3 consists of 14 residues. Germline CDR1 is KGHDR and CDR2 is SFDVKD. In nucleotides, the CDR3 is TGTGCCACCAGTGATTTAAGGGGGCCAGGTACGCAGTATTTT. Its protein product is CATSDLRGPGTQYF.

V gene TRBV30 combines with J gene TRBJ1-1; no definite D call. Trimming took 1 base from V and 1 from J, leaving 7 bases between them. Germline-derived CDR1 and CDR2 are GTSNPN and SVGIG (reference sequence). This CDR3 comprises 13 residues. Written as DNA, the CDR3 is TGTGCCTGGAGTGAACAGACGAACACTGAAGCTTTCTTT. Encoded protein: CAWSEQTNTEAFF.

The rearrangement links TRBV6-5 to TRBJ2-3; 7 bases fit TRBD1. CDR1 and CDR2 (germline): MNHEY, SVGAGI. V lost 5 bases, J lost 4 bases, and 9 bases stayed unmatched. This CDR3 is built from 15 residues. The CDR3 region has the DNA TGTGCCAGCAGTCTGAGGGGGCGCTCTGCAGATACGCAGTATTTT. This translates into CASSLRGRSADTQYF.

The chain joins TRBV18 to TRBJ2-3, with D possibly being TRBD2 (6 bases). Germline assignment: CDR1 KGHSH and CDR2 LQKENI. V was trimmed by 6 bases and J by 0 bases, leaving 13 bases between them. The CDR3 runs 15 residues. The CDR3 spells CASSQIGTSTDTQYF. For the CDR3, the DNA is TGTGCCAGCTCCCAAATCGGGACTAGCACAGATACGCAGTATTTT.

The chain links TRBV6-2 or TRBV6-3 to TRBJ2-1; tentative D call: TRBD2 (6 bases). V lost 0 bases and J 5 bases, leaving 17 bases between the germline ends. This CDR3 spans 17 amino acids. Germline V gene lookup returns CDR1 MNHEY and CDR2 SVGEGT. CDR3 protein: CASSYSERARWDNEQFF. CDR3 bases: TGTGCCAGCAGTTACTCGGAGCGGGCCAGGTGGGACAATGAGCAGTTCTTC.

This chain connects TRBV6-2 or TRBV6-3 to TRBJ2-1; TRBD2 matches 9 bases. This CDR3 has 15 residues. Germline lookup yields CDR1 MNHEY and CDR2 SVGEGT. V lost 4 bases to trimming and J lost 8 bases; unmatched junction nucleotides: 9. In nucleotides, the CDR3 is TGTGCCAGCAGTTCGTATGGGACTAGCATCTATGAGCAGTTCTTC. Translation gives CASSSYGTSIYEQFF.

Written as DNA, the CDR3 is TGTGCCAGCAGCTTACTGCCCGGACTAGGCACCGGGGAGCTGTTTTTT. Translated, it gives CASSLLPGLGTGELFF. The chain recombines TRBV7-3 with TRBJ2-2; 7 bases agree with TRBD2. Germline CDR1 and CDR2: SGHTA and FQGTGA. The V segment lost 2 bases and the J segment 4 bases; nucleotides outside the gene matches: 7. The CDR3 has 16 residues.

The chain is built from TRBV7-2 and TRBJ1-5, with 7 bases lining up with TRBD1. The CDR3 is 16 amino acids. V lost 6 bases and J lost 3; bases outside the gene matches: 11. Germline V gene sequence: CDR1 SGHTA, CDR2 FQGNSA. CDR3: CASRLTGTELNQPQHF. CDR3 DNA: TGTGCCAGCAGATTAACCGGGACAGAACTCAATCAGCCCCAGCATTTT.

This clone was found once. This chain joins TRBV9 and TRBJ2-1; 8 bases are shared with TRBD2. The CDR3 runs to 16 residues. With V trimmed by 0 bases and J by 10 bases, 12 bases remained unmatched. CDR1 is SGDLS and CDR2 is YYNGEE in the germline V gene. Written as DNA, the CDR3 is TGTGCCAGCAGCGTAGAAAATAGCGGGATGGCTGGAGAGCAGTTCTTC. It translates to CASSVENSGMAGEQFF.

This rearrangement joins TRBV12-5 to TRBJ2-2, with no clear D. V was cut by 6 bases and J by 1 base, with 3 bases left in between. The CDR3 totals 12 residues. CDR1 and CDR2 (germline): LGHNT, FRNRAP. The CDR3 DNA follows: TGTGCTAGTGGGCGGAACACCGGGGAGCTGTTTTTT. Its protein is CASGRNTGELFF.

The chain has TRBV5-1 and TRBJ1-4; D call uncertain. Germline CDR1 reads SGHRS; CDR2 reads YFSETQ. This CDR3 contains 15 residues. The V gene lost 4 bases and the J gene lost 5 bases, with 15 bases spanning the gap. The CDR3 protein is CASSPRPSENEKLFF. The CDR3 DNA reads TGCGCCAGCAGCCCTCGGCCATCGGAGAATGAAAAACTGTTTTTT.

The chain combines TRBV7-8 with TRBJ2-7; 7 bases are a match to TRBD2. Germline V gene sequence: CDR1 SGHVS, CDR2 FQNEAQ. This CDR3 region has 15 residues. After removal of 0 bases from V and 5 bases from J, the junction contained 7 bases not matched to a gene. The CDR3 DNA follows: TGTGCCAGCAGCTTAGCGCCACTAGCGAGTAACGAGCAGTACTTC. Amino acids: CASSLAPLASNEQYF.

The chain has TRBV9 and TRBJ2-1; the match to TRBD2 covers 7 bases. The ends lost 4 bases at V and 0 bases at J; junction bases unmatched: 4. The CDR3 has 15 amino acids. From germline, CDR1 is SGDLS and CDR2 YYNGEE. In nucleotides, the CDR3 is TGTGCCAGCAGCTCCAGCGGGAACTCCTACAATGAGCAGTTCTTC. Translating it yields CASSSSGNSYNEQFF.

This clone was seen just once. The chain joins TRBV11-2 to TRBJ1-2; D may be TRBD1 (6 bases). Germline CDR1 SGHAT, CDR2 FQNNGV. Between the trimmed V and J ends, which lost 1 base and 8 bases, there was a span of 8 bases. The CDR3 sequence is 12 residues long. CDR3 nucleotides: TGTGCCAGCAGCTTAGCGGGGGGCGGCTACACCTTC. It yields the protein CASSLAGGGYTF.

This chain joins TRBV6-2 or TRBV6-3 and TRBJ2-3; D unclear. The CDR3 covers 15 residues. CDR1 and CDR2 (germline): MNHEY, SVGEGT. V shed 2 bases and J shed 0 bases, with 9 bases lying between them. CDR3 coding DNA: TGTGCCAGCAGTTACGGCCAGGTTAGCACAGATACGCAGTATTTT. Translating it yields CASSYGQVSTDTQYF.

CDR3 amino acids: CASRNMRLPGETQYF. CDR3 nucleotide sequence: TGTGCCAGCAGAAACATGAGACTCCCCGGCGAGACCCAGTACTTC. V gene TRBV3-1 (or the pseudogene TRBV3-2) combines with J gene TRBJ2-5, with no clear D. V gave up 6 bases and J gave up 5 bases, with 19 bases separating them. Germline CDR1 and CDR2: LGHDT and YNNKEL (reference sequence). The CDR3 consists of 15 residues.